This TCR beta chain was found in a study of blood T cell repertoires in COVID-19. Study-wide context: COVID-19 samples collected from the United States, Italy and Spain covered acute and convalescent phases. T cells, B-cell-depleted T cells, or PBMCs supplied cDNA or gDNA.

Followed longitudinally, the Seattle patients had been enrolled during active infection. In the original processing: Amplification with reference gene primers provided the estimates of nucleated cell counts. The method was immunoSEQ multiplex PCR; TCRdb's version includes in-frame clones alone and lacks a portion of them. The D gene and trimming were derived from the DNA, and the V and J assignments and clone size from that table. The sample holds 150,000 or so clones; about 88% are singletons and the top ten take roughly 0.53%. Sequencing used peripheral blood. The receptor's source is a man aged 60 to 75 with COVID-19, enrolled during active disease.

This CDR3 is CASTNGRVSYGYTF. CDR3 bases: TGTGCCAGCACCAATGGCCGGGTTAGCTATGGCTACACCTTC. J is TRBJ1-2 and V is TRBV7-8; the D is unclear. The CDR3 spans 14 residues. Germline assignment: CDR1 SGHVS and CDR2 FQNEAQ. V lost 7 bases, J lost 4 bases, and 16 bases lay in between. Full variable domain (remainder filled in from reference TRBV7-8 and TRBJ1-2): GAGVSQSPRYKVAKRGQDVALRCDPISGHVSLFWYQQALGQGPEFLTYFQNEAQLDKSGLPSDRFFAERPEGSVSTLKIQRTQQEDSAVYLCASTNGRVSYGYTFGSGTRLTVV.